Presented here are 20 T cell receptor beta chains from one specimen sequenced in a study of OX40 agonist ivuxolimab in advanced cancers. Sequenced by immunoSEQ multiplex PCR; TCRdb stores in-frame clones only, minus some. The data hold roughly 53,000 clones, with about 85% observed a single time. Sequenced here: CD4+ or CD8+ T cells sorted from blood, sampled in a trial of the OX40 agonist ivuxolimab. These receptors were collected from an adult with an advanced solid tumor such as melanoma, head and neck, liver or kidney cancer.

V usage is TRBV10-3 and J usage is TRBJ1-2, with D perhaps matching TRBD1 (5 bases). Trimming removed 11 bases from V and 4 bases from J, with 14 bases in between. Looked up from germline, CDR1 is ENHRY and CDR2 is SYGVKD. This CDR3 has 12 residues. CDR3 DNA: TGTGCCGCGGGTTACGGGGGCTATGGCTACACCTTC. Its translation is CAAGYGGYGYTF.

V usage is TRBV5-8 and J usage is TRBJ2-7; D possibly corresponds to TRBD2 (6 bases). V shed 4 bases and J shed 0 bases, with 14 bases lying between them. Per the germline V gene, CDR1 is SGHTS and CDR2 is YDEGEE. The CDR3 is made up of 15 amino acids. The CDR3 DNA reads as TGTGCCAGCAGCCGGGCGGGACGAGGCTCCTACGAGCAGTACTTC. It encodes CASSRAGRGSYEQYF.

The chain recombines TRBV6-1 with TRBJ2-7, with 8 positions matching TRBD2. CDR3 length: 13 residues. Germline V lookup: CDR1 MNHNS, CDR2 SASEGT. With 2 bases clipped from V and 9 bases from J, the junction kept 6 bases outside the gene matches. The CDR3: CASSETPAGGQYF. For the CDR3, the DNA is TGTGCCAGCAGTGAAACCCCCGCGGGGGGGCAGTACTTC.

V gene TRBV5-4 combines with J gene TRBJ1-4, with 10 bases lining up with TRBD1. V lost 3 bases, J lost 4 bases, and 9 bases stayed unmatched. Per the germline V gene, CDR1 is SGHNT and CDR2 is YYREEE (reference sequence). This CDR3 contains 17 residues. The CDR3 region is CASSSRPGQGINEKLFF. CDR3 DNA sequence: TGTGCCAGCAGCTCACGCCCGGGACAGGGGATTAATGAAAAACTGTTTTTT.

The V gene is TRBV7-7, the J gene TRBJ2-3; D might be TRBD1 (6 bases). The V end lost 5 bases, the J end lost 0 bases, and 18 bases lay between the germline ends. This CDR3 contains 17 residues. Germline assignment: CDR1 SSHAT and CDR2 FNYEAQ (reference sequence). CDR3 nucleotides: TGTGCCAGCAGCCTAAACTCAGGACAGACTAGCACAGATACGCAGTATTTT. This sequence encodes CASSLNSGQTSTDTQYF.

The chain combines TRBV21-1 with TRBJ2-7; the D call TRBD1 from the table was never checked on the DNA. TRBV21-1 is a known pseudogene. CDR3 length equals 15 residues. DNA of the CDR3: TGTGCCAGCAGCAAAGTCCAGGGGGCTTCGGACGAGCAGTACTTC. It yields the protein CASSKVQGASDEQYF.

The CDR3 sequence is CASSYYRGGEQYF. CDR3 bases: TGTGCCAGCAGTTACTACAGGGGCGGCGAGCAGTACTTC. This chain connects TRBV6-5 to TRBJ2-7; 7 nucleotides line up with TRBD1. From germline, CDR1 is MNHEY and CDR2 SVGAGI. The CDR3 spans 13 residues. The trim removed 1 base at V and 6 bases at J, leaving 3 bases unmatched.

The DNA for the CDR3 is TGCAGTGCTAGTTCTTCCTACGAGCAGTACTTC. Its translation: CSASSSYEQYF. The rearrangement uses TRBV20-1 and TRBJ2-7, with no clear D. From germline, CDR1 is DFQATT and CDR2 SNEGSKA (reference sequence). This CDR3 spans 11 amino acids. Trimming pared 3 bases from V and 1 base from J, leaving 4 bases between.

This chain joins TRBV19 and TRBJ1-4; the match to TRBD1 covers 10 bases. V shed 4 bases, J shed 7 bases, and the junction held 3 bases outside the gene matches. Per germline, CDR1 LNHDA and CDR2 SQIVND (reference sequence). The CDR3 consists of 14 residues. CDR3 in amino acids: CASSTGQGREKLFF. CDR3 coding DNA: TGTGCCAGTAGTACGGGACAGGGGCGTGAAAAACTGTTTTTT.

Here the CDR3 reads CATSSSRAANTEAFF. Written as DNA, the CDR3 is TGTGCCACCAGCAGTTCCAGGGCAGCGAACACTGAAGCTTTCTTT. The chain uses TRBV15 and TRBJ1-1; D is perhaps TRBD1 (5 bases). CDR3 length: 15 residues. The germline V and J ends were trimmed by 3 bases and 1 base, with 12 bases remaining between them. CDR1 is LNHNV and CDR2 is YYDKDF in the germline V gene (reference sequence). The full variable domain, in which reference TRBV15 and TRBJ1-1 provide the parts outside the CDR3, is DAMVIQNPRYQVTQFGKPVTLSCSQTLNHNVMYWYQQKSSQAPKLLFHYYDKDFNNEADTPDNFQSRRPNTSFCFLDIRSPGLGDTAMYLCATSSSRAANTEAFFGQGTRLTVV.

V is TRBV18 and J is TRBJ1-3; D remains unclear. The CDR3 extends over 16 amino acids. V was cut by 2 bases and J by 1 base, with 12 bases left in between. Germline V gene lookup returns CDR1 KGHSH and CDR2 LQKENI. CDR3 sequence reads: CASSPVQTRSGNTIYF. The CDR3 nucleotides are TGTGCCAGCTCACCAGTACAGACCCGATCTGGAAACACCATATATTTT.

This sequence joins TRBV6-1 and TRBJ1-2; the D gene is possibly TRBD1 (5 bases). Germline assignment: CDR1 MNHNS and CDR2 SASEGT. Trimming left V 10 bases short and J 5 bases short, with 23 bases between. This CDR3 contains 15 residues. The CDR3: CATQTGPRGLYGYTF. The CDR3 coding sequence is TGTGCCACCCAAACTGGCCCTCGGGGCTTGTATGGCTACACCTTC.

This clone was seen a few times. The chain joins TRBV27 to TRBJ1-6; weak D call: TRBD1 (5 bases). Trimming stripped 4 bases from V and 11 bases from J, with 24 bases between. The CDR3 has 17 amino acids. The germline CDR1 and CDR2 sequences are MNHEY and SMNVEV (reference sequence). CDR3 protein: CASSSPRLGGGRAPLHF. The CDR3 nucleotides read TGTGCCAGCAGTTCCCCAAGGCTGGGTGGGGGTAGGGCACCCCTCCACTTT.

The rearrangement links TRBV7-2 to TRBJ1-5; TRBD1 is a possible D gene (5 bases). Germline loops: CDR1 SGHTA, CDR2 FQGNSA. V was cut by 1 base and J by 15 bases, with 19 bases left in between. This CDR3 spans 14 amino acids. The CDR3 DNA reads as TGTGCCAGCAGCTTAGATAGGGGACTGAATCGGCGGCATTTT. Its protein product is CASSLDRGLNRRHF.

V gene TRBV6-5 combines with J gene TRBJ2-3, with D perhaps matching TRBD2 (5 bases). Germline-derived CDR1 and CDR2 are MNHEY and SVGAGI. V lost 2 bases and J lost 11, with 14 bases in between. The CDR3 extends over 13 amino acids. The CDR3 nucleotides read TGTGCCAGCAGTTACAGGAGCCGGGGTGGGCAGTATTTT. This translates into CASSYRSRGGQYF.

J is TRBJ2-1 and V is TRBV25-1, with D unresolved. This CDR3 has 14 amino acids. Germline V gene lookup returns CDR1 MGHDK and CDR2 SYGVNS. Trimming took 4 bases from V and 0 from J, leaving 7 bases between them. For the CDR3, the DNA is TGTGCCAGCAGTGCTAGTAGCTCCTACAATGAGCAGTTCTTC. This translates into CASSASSSYNEQFF.

The V and J genes are TRBV30 and TRBJ2-7; tentative D call: TRBD1 (6 bases). V lost 1 base and J 4 bases, leaving 14 bases between the germline ends. This CDR3 contains 14 residues. Looked up from germline, CDR1 is GTSNPN and CDR2 is SVGIG (reference sequence). CDR3 sequence reads: CAWSGRGSLYEQYF. The CDR3 bases are TGTGCCTGGAGTGGCAGGGGCTCCCTATACGAGCAGTACTTC.

V gene TRBV5-1 combines with J gene TRBJ2-1; the match to TRBD2 covers 9 bases. Germline V gene sequence: CDR1 SGHRS, CDR2 YFSETQ. With 3 bases clipped from V and 8 bases from J, the junction kept 6 bases outside the gene matches. The CDR3 totals 14 residues. The DNA of the CDR3 is TGCGCCAGCAGCTCGACTAGCGGCCTAGATGAGCAGTTCTTC. Translation: CASSSTSGLDEQFF.

V gene TRBV19 combines with J gene TRBJ1-2, with D possibly matching TRBD1 (5 bases). This CDR3 comprises 14 residues. Germline V gene data show CDR1 as LNHDA and CDR2 as SQIVND (reference sequence). Between the trimmed V and J ends, which lost 2 bases and 5 bases, there was a span of 12 bases. The CDR3 DNA follows: TGTGCCAGTAGTATACGGACGGGGGGGTATGGCTACACCTTC. This sequence encodes CASSIRTGGYGYTF.

This clone was counted once. V usage is TRBV7-8 and J usage is TRBJ2-2; TRBD1 is a possible D gene (5 bases). The V end was cut by 5 bases, the J end by 1 base, with 8 bases between. Germline V lookup: CDR1 SGHVS, CDR2 FQNEAQ. This CDR3 spans 14 amino acids. CDR3 amino acids: CASSLDRNTGELFF. In DNA form, the CDR3 reads TGTGCCAGCAGCCTCGACAGGAACACCGGGGAGCTGTTTTTT.